The 26 T cell receptor beta chains reported below all come from one sample, sequenced in a study of CD8 T cells in ankylosing spondylitis. Study observations and caveats: Characteristic of ankylosing spondylitis blood, it appeared, was a TCR beta motif comprising about 8 highly homologous variants.

TCRdb reprocessed the 5' RACE reads with MiXCR, giving one entry per CDR3 protein. This table has about 510,000 distinct CDR3 sequences, over 4% appearing once. The antigens these receptors bind are not known. The sample taken for sequencing was blood, either unsorted or a sorted T cell fraction (not recorded which). Source of these receptors: a male donor with ankylosing spondylitis.

The table lists this clonotype with a few counts. The chain combines TRBV18 with TRBJ1-1; 10 nucleotides line up with TRBD1. CDR3 length: 14 amino acids. Germline lookup yields CDR1 KGHSH and CDR2 LQKENI. The V segment lost 4 bases and the J segment 5 bases; nucleotides outside the gene matches: 4. The CDR3 is CASSLPGQGTEAFF. The CDR3 DNA sequence: TGTGCCAGCTCACTTCCGGGACAGGGGACTGAAGCTTTCTTT. Complete variable domain (other parts from reference TRBV18 and TRBJ1-1): NAGVMQNPRHLVRRRGQEARLRCSPMKGHSHVYWYRQLPEEGLKFMVYLQKENIIDESGMPKERFSAEFPKEGPSILRIQQVVRGDSAAYFCASSLPGQGTEAFFGQGTRLTVV.

In this sample, this clonotype turned up many times. The chain is built from TRBV11-1 and TRBJ2-2; D call uncertain. CDR1 SGHAT and CDR2 FQDESV come from the germline V gene (reference sequence). V shed 2 bases and J shed 3 bases, with 7 bases lying between them. The CDR3 runs 14 residues. CDR3 coding DNA: TGTGCCAGCAGCTTACAGCCGGACACCGGGGAGCTGTTTTTT. It is translated as CASSLQPDTGELFF.

There are many counts of this clonotype. CDR3 loop: CASSLGGSFGYTF. CDR3 in DNA: TGCGCCAGCAGCTTGGGAGGGAGCTTTGGCTACACCTTC. V is TRBV5-1 and J is TRBJ1-2, with D hard to call. This CDR3 comprises 13 residues. Trimming took off 0 bases at V and 7 bases at J, with 10 bases between the two ends. Germline V lookup: CDR1 SGHRS, CDR2 YFSETQ.

This clonotype was counted many times. The J gene is TRBJ1-6, the V gene TRBV7-3; TRBD1 matches at 8 bases. Looked up from germline, CDR1 is SGHTA and CDR2 is FQGTGA. V lost 5 bases to trimming and J lost 10 bases; unmatched junction nucleotides: 7. The CDR3 runs 14 residues. CDR3 DNA sequence: TGTGCCAGCAGCCAAGGACAGGGAGGATCACCCCTCCACTTT. Residues: CASSQGQGGSPLHF.

In this sample, this clonotype turned up many times. This chain joins TRBV4-3 and TRBJ1-1; D gene unclear. Germline V lookup: CDR1 LGHNA, CDR2 YSLEER. V was cut by 3 bases and J by 0 bases, with 11 bases left in between. The CDR3 is made up of 15 amino acids. The CDR3 nucleotides are TGCGCCAGCAGCCACGGTGGTTTAATGAACACTGAAGCTTTCTTT. This sequence encodes CASSHGGLMNTEAFF.

This clonotype was detected ten times or more. The genes are TRBV6-6 and TRBJ1-4, with a weak D call TRBD1 (5 bases). Looked up from germline, CDR1 is MNHNY and CDR2 is SVGAGI (reference sequence). The ends were cut back, 7 bases at V and 5 bases at J, with 11 bases in the middle. The CDR3 runs 13 residues. The CDR3 coding sequence is TGTGCCAGCATGTCGGAGGGGAATGAAAAACTGTTTTTT. Its translation: CASMSEGNEKLFF.

This clonotype has at least ten counts. The CDR3 nucleotides are TGTGCCAGCAGTTTATTAGCGGGGAGAGATACGCAGTATTTT. Translated: CASSLLAGRDTQYF. The rearrangement joins TRBV28 to TRBJ2-3; TRBD2 matches 8 bases. CDR3 length: 14 residues. J gave up 5 bases and V 1 base, and 2 bases lay outside the gene matches. The germline V gene encodes CDR1 MDHEN and CDR2 SYDVKM.

There are many counts of this clonotype. The chain combines TRBV12-3 or TRBV12-4 with TRBJ2-3; 14 bases fit TRBD2. There are 16 residues in the CDR3. With 7 bases clipped from V and 5 bases from J, the junction kept 8 bases outside the gene matches. CDR3 sequence: CASTLTSGGERDTQYF. The CDR3 nucleotides are TGTGCCAGCACCCTGACTAGCGGGGGGGAGAGAGATACGCAGTATTTT.

This clonotype was counted many times. V and J are TRBV5-1 and TRBJ2-6; possibly TRBD2 for D (6 bases). Germline V gives CDR1 SGHRS, CDR2 YFSETQ. The V gene lost 0 bases and the J gene lost 2 bases, with 12 bases spanning the gap. The CDR3 runs to 17 residues. Here the CDR3 reads CASSLGGGPPGANVLTF. In DNA form, the CDR3 reads TGCGCCAGCAGCTTGGGGGGAGGCCCCCCTGGGGCCAACGTCCTGACTTTC. The full variable domain, with the rest looked up from reference TRBV5-1 and TRBJ2-6, is KAGVTQTPRYLIKTRGQQVTLSCSPISGHRSVSWYQQTPGQGLQFLFEYFSETQRNKGNFPGRFSGRQFSNSRSEMNVSTLELGDSALYLCASSLGGGPPGANVLTFGAGSRLTVL.

This clonotype has ten or more counts. This rearrangement joins TRBV20-1 to TRBJ2-1; the D is unclear. Germline loops: CDR1 DFQATT, CDR2 SNEGSKA (reference sequence). The CDR3 is made up of 14 amino acids. V was trimmed by 5 bases and J by 7 bases, leaving 18 bases between them. The CDR3 coding sequence is TGCAGTGCTCCTGGGTTGGTTACCCGAAATGAGCAGTTCTTC. Translation gives CSAPGLVTRNEQFF.

In its sample, this clonotype was seen a few times. V usage is TRBV28 and J usage is TRBJ2-2, with D hard to call. This CDR3 is 16 amino acids long. The germline CDR1 and CDR2 sequences are MDHEN and SYDVKM. Trimming left V 5 bases short and J 11 bases short, with 24 bases between. The CDR3 protein is CASSPPQPRRGVELFF. The CDR3, as DNA: TGTGCCAGCAGTCCCCCCCAACCCCGACGAGGAGTTGAGCTGTTTTTT.

The sample holds many counts of this clonotype. This chain joins TRBV7-2 and TRBJ2-3; D gene uncertain. Per germline, CDR1 SGHTA and CDR2 FQGNSA. This CDR3 has 14 amino acids. V lost 5 bases and J 0 bases, leaving 9 bases between the germline ends. As DNA, the CDR3 is TGTGCCAGCAGCCCTCTAAGGAGCACAGATACGCAGTATTTT. It codes for CASSPLRSTDTQYF.

The rearrangement uses TRBV3-1 and TRBJ2-7; no firm D call. Trimming stripped 0 bases from V and 3 bases from J, with 15 bases between. Germline CDR1 and CDR2: LGHDT and YNNKEL (reference sequence). The CDR3 runs to 16 residues. The CDR3 bases are TGTGCCAGCAGCCAAGAAAAAGCTCCCATCGGCTACGAGCAGTACTTC. Protein: CASSQEKAPIGYEQYF.

This clonotype was counted at least ten times. The chain employs TRBV5-1 and TRBJ1-6; 7 bases fit TRBD1. V was clipped by 4 bases and J by 6 bases; unmatched bases: 4. Germline CDR1 and CDR2: SGHRS and YFSETQ. The CDR3 spans 14 residues. The CDR3 loop reads CASSMTGSNSPLHF. CDR3 in DNA: TGCGCCAGCAGCATGACAGGGAGTAATTCACCCCTCCACTTT. Using reference TRBV5-1 and TRBJ1-6 for the parts outside the CDR3, the full variable domain is KAGVTQTPRYLIKTRGQQVTLSCSPISGHRSVSWYQQTPGQGLQFLFEYFSETQRNKGNFPGRFSGRQFSNSRSEMNVSTLELGDSALYLCASSMTGSNSPLHFGNGTRLTVT.

This clonotype was seen ten or more times. The gene calls are TRBV5-1 and TRBJ2-7, with TRBD1 as a possible D gene (6 bases). This CDR3 has 14 residues. The V gene's germline CDR1 is SGHRS and CDR2 YFSETQ. Between the trimmed V and J ends, which lost 1 base and 0 bases, there was a span of 8 bases. The chain's CDR3 is CASSLRTDSYEQYF. DNA of the CDR3: TGCGCCAGCAGCTTGAGGACAGACTCCTACGAGCAGTACTTC.

This clonotype has a count of ten or more. The rearrangement uses TRBV10-3 and TRBJ2-5; D possibly matches TRBD1 or TRBD2 (6 bases each). V was pared by 6 bases and J by 1 base, with 12 bases between. Germline V lookup: CDR1 ENHRY, CDR2 SYGVKD. CDR3 size: 14 residues. This CDR3 reads CAISLGGGQETQYF. The CDR3 nucleotides read TGTGCCATCAGCCTCGGAGGGGGCCAAGAGACCCAGTACTTC.

This clonotype was seen a handful of times. V usage is TRBV7-3 and J usage is TRBJ2-1; maybe TRBD2 (6 bases). This CDR3 region has 16 residues. V was trimmed by 1 base and J by 0 bases, leaving 10 bases between them. The germline CDR1 and CDR2 sequences are SGHTA and FQGTGA. CDR3 sequence: CASSLIGGVSYNEQFF. The CDR3 DNA follows: TGTGCCAGCAGCTTAATCGGGGGAGTCTCCTACAATGAGCAGTTCTTC.

This clonotype was counted at least ten times. V is TRBV20-1 and J is TRBJ1-1, with 7 bases that match TRBD1. The CDR3 totals 13 residues. Per the germline V gene, CDR1 is DFQATT and CDR2 is SNEGSKA (reference sequence). V was pared by 0 bases and J by 8 bases, with 6 bases of the junction left unmatched. The CDR3 reads CSAREDRISEAFF. CDR3 coding DNA: TGCAGTGCTAGAGAGGACAGGATCAGCGAAGCTTTCTTT.

This clonotype appeared many times. One end of the junction does not line up with germline, which may come from a read error. This sequence joins TRBV28 and TRBJ2-1, with D perhaps matching TRBD1 or TRBD2 (5 bases each). The germline V gene encodes CDR1 MDHEN and CDR2 SYDVKM. The CDR3 totals 14 residues. The CDR3 here is CASSLSGTLNEQFF. The CDR3 DNA sequence: TGTGCCAGCAGCTTATCCGGGACCCTCAATGAGCAGTTCTTC. Based on the CDR3 plus reference TRBV28 and TRBJ2-1, the full variable domain is DVKVTQSSRYLVKRTGEKVFLECVQDMDHENMFWYRQDPGLGLRLIYFSYDVKMKEKGDIPEGYSVSREKKERFSLILESASTNQTSMYLCASSLSGTLNEQFFGPGTRLTVL.

There are many counts of this clonotype. The junction and the germline gene differ at one end; a read error may be behind it. The chain employs TRBV24-1 and TRBJ1-1; D possibly corresponds to TRBD1 (5 bases). Germline V gives CDR1 KGHDR, CDR2 SFDVKD. The CDR3 runs 13 residues. CDR3: CATSGGTGTEAFF. DNA of the CDR3: TGTGCCACCAGTGGGGGTACCGGGACTGAGGCTTTCTTT.

This clonotype was recorded at least ten times. The J gene is TRBJ1-5, the V gene TRBV12-3 or TRBV12-4; 9 nucleotides line up with TRBD1. V trimming: 4 bases; J trimming: 3 bases; junction bases outside the gene matches: 10. The CDR3 is 17 amino acids. The CDR3 DNA reads as TGTGCCAGCAGTTCGGAAAAGGGGACAGGGAACAATCAGCCCCAGCATTTT. Its translation: CASSSEKGTGNNQPQHF.

This clonotype was observed at least ten times. The V call is TRBV5-1, the J call TRBJ1-1, with D perhaps TRBD1 (5 bases). Germline V CDR1 and CDR2: SGHRS, YFSETQ. Trimming cost V 4 bases and J 0 bases, with 13 bases left between them. This CDR3 spans 15 amino acids. The CDR3 DNA reads as TGCGCCAGCAGCCCTTTGGCGGGGCTGAACACTGAAGCTTTCTTT. As protein: CASSPLAGLNTEAFF.

This clonotype appeared many times. The rearrangement joins TRBV3-1 to TRBJ1-5; D might be TRBD1 (6 bases). Looked up from germline, CDR1 is LGHDT and CDR2 is YNNKEL (reference sequence). The CDR3 loop spans 15 amino acids. Deletions cut 0 bases from V and 7 bases from J, with 13 bases between. This CDR3 is CASSQDAGRGQPQHF. The CDR3 bases are TGTGCCAGCAGCCAAGATGCGGGTAGGGGGCAGCCCCAGCATTTT.

This clonotype came up many times. The gene calls are TRBV5-1 and TRBJ2-2; 7 bases match TRBD1. The V and J ends lost 4 bases and 5 bases, in that order; junction bases with no gene match: 8. Germline CDR1 SGHRS, CDR2 YFSETQ. There are 15 residues in the CDR3. In DNA, the CDR3 is TGCGCCAGCAGCGCCCGGGACAGTCGTACCGGGGAGCTGTTTTTT. Its translation is CASSARDSRTGELFF. The full variable domain, completed using reference TRBV5-1 and TRBJ2-2, is KAGVTQTPRYLIKTRGQQVTLSCSPISGHRSVSWYQQTPGQGLQFLFEYFSETQRNKGNFPGRFSGRQFSNSRSEMNVSTLELGDSALYLCASSARDSRTGELFFGEGSRLTVL.

This clonotype was picked up many times. The rearrangement links TRBV7-2 to TRBJ2-7, with 10 bases aligning to TRBD1. J was trimmed by 1 base and V by 0 bases; bases with no gene match: 12. Germline V gene data show CDR1 as SGHTA and CDR2 as FQGNSA. The CDR3 loop spans 19 amino acids. Here the CDR3 DNA reads TGTGCCAGCAGCTTAGCTTACCGGACAGGGGGTTCACCTTCCTACGAGCAGTACTTC. Protein: CASSLAYRTGGSPSYEQYF.

At least ten counts were recorded for this clonotype. The rearrangement joins TRBV6-1 to TRBJ1-5, with D possibly TRBD1 on 5 matching bases. V was cut by 6 bases and J by 1 base, with 10 bases left in between. Germline CDR1 MNHNS, CDR2 SASEGT. The CDR3 is 14 residues long. The CDR3 DNA reads as TGTGCCAGCAGGGGGCCCGAAAGCAATCAGCCCCAGCATTTT. As protein: CASRGPESNQPQHF.